This TCR beta chain was sequenced for a study of blood T cell repertoires in COVID-19. Between the trimmed V and J ends, which lost 5 bases and 4 bases, there was a span of 9 bases. Germline CDR1 and CDR2: KGHSH and LQKENI. The CDR3 consists of 12 residues. Clones were read by immunoSEQ multiplex PCR, and TCRdb kept only the in-frame ones, dropping some. The profile shows about 110,000 clones, roughly 84% of them singletons. The TCR sequence derives from a woman between 50 and 59 years old with acute or convalescent COVID-19. The chain links TRBV18 to TRBJ2-7; D might be TRBD2 (5 bases). The source material was peripheral blood. This CDR3 is CASSSEGYEQYF. In nucleotides, the CDR3 is TGTGCCAGCTCATCCGAGGGATACGAGCAGTACTTC.